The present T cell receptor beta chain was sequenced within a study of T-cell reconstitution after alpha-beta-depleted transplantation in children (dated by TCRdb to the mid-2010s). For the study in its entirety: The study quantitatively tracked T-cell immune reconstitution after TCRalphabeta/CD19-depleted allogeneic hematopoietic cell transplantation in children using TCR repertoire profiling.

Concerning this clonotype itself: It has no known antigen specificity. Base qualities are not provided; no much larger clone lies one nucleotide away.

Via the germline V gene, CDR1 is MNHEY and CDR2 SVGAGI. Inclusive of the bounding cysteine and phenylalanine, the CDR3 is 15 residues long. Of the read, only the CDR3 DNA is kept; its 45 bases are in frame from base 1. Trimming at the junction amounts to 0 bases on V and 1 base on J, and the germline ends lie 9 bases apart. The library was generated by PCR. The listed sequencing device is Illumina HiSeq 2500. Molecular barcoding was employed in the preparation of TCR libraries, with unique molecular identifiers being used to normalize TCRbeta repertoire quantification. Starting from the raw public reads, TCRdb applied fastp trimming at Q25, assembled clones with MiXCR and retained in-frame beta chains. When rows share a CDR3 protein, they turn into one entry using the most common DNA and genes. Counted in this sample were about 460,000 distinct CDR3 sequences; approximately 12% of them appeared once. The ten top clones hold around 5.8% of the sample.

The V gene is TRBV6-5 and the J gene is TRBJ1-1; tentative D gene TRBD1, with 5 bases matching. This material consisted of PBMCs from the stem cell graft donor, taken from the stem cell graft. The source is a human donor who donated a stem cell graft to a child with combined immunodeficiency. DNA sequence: TGTGCCAGCAGTTACTCACCCGACAGGAACACTGAAGCTTTCTTT. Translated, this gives CASSYSPDRNTEAFF.